These 7 T cell receptor beta chains were sequenced from one sample in a study of blood T cells in healthy people across ages. Primed by a sample-barcoded 5' primer and a J-beta primer mix, a second PCR proceeded for about 6 to 12 cycles. TCRdb independently ran MiXCR on the 5' RACE reads; one entry per CDR3 protein. Among 1.5 million to 2 million distinct CDR3 sequences listed, about 28% were seen once. Sequencing was done on a sample of blood. The receptors derive from a woman in her thirties in good health.

This clonotype has at least ten counts. The chain uses TRBV28 and TRBJ2-3, with 11 bases matching TRBD2. Germline CDR1 is MDHEN and CDR2 is SYDVKM. This CDR3 has 15 residues. The trim removed 4 bases at V and 7 bases at J, leaving 7 bases unmatched. CDR3 nucleotide sequence: TGTGCCAGCAGTTCCCCCGTAGCGGGGGGGAATACGCAGTATTTT. It codes for CASSSPVAGGNTQYF.

This clonotype has just a few counts. V gene TRBV20-1 combines with J gene TRBJ2-7; tentatively, D is TRBD2 (6 bases). Germline values: CDR1 DFQATT, CDR2 SNEGSKA (reference sequence). The ends were cut back, 5 bases at V and 4 bases at J, with 18 bases in the middle. This CDR3 contains 14 residues. The CDR3 bases are TGCAGTGCTCTAAGGGCAGCGGGTGGGTACGAGCAGTACTTC. This encodes CSALRAAGGYEQYF.

In this sample, this clonotype turned up a few times. The rearrangement joins TRBV6-5 to TRBJ2-7; D remains unclear. Germline loops: CDR1 MNHEY, CDR2 SVGAGI. V lost 3 bases and J 3 bases, leaving 9 bases between the germline ends. This CDR3 region has 13 residues. The CDR3 DNA follows: TGTGCCAGCAGTTATGTCAGAGGCTACGAGCAGTACTTC. Translating gives CASSYVRGYEQYF.

About this clonotype: One end of the junction is discordant with germline, which a read error may explain. The rearrangement uses TRBV12-3 or TRBV12-4 and TRBJ2-3; D ambiguous. The CDR3 consists of 15 residues. CDR3 in DNA: TGTGCCAGCAGTGCCGCCGGACCCCACACAGATGCGCAATATTTT. Encoded protein: CASSAAGPHTDAQYF.

A word on this clonotype: A read error may be the cause here, since a much bigger clone is one base away. The J gene is TRBJ1-2, the V gene TRBV10-2, with 8 bases aligning to TRBD1. With V trimmed by 3 bases and J by 4 bases, 16 bases remained unmatched. The CDR3 length is 18 residues. Germline V gene sequence: CDR1 WSHSY, CDR2 SAAADI. For the CDR3, the DNA is TGCGCCAGCAGTGATCTGGGACAGGCCAATACGCTTTTCTATGGCTACACCTTC. Translation: CASSDLGQANTLFYGYTF.

This clonotype was detected only a few times. The chain has TRBV4-1 and TRBJ2-1; D unclear. The germline gives CDR1 MGHRA, CDR2 YSYEKL. The CDR3 totals 12 residues. V gave up 3 bases and J gave up 12 bases, with 12 bases separating them. Here the CDR3 DNA reads TGCGCCAGCAGCCAGGATAGTATGGGGCAGTTCTTC. Protein product: CASSQDSMGQFF.

This clonotype showed up just a few times. The V call is TRBV3-1, the J call TRBJ1-2; D remains ambiguous. The germline V and J ends were trimmed by 3 bases and 3 bases, with 5 bases remaining between them. This CDR3 comprises 12 residues. Germline CDR1 and CDR2: LGHDT and YNNKEL (reference sequence). The DNA for the CDR3 is TGTGCCAGCAGCCATTTGGACTATGGCTACACCTTC. Amino acids: CASSHLDYGYTF.